The clone carrying this T cell receptor (beta chain) was seen more than once but under ten times. Its target is unknown. This record comes from a study of response to subunit inactivated influenza vaccine. General study results and limits: The authors suggested that few new T cells are recruited per seasonal influenza vaccination.

The CDR3 length is 13 residues. V was clipped by 4 bases and J by 4 bases, with 10 bases between them. CDR1 SGDLS and CDR2 YYNGEE come from the germline V gene. From the RT-PCR reads, TCRdb called clonotypes with MiXCR, one entry per CDR3 protein. The sample lists 600,000 to 850,000 distinct CDR3 sequences; less than 15% were seen once. The chain carries TRBV9 and TRBJ2-3; no clear D gene. The receptor was isolated from a man over 45 who received an inactivated influenza vaccine. This specimen was PBMCs from blood, taken 14 to 15 days before vaccination. The CDR3 here is CASSPTIADTQYF. The CDR3 region has the DNA TGTGCCAGCAGCCCCACTATAGCAGATACGCAGTATTTT.